This TCR beta chain was retrieved from a study of Tregs in tolerant kidney transplant recipients. Study-level points and caveats: Biological reproducibility was not directly addressed in this study. The small number of patients limits these findings pending further validation.

Method: immunoSEQ multiplex PCR; TCRdb's copy keeps in-frame clones and lacks some. The data contain 240,000 or so clones, 84% of them singletons. Turning to this clone: The antigen remains undetermined.

The sequenced material came from CD4+ T cells from blood. This TCR was sampled from a human donor in good health.

Here the CDR3 DNA reads TGTGCCAGCAGCTTAGGGCCGGGGGCGAAGGGTCAGGGCTACACCTTC. Amino acids: CASSLGPGAKGQGYTF. The chain has TRBV11-2 and TRBJ1-2; TRBD1 is a possible D gene (6 bases). CDR3 length equals 16 residues. The V gene lost 1 base and the J gene lost 8 bases, with 20 bases spanning the gap. Germline V CDR1 and CDR2: SGHAT, FQNNGV.